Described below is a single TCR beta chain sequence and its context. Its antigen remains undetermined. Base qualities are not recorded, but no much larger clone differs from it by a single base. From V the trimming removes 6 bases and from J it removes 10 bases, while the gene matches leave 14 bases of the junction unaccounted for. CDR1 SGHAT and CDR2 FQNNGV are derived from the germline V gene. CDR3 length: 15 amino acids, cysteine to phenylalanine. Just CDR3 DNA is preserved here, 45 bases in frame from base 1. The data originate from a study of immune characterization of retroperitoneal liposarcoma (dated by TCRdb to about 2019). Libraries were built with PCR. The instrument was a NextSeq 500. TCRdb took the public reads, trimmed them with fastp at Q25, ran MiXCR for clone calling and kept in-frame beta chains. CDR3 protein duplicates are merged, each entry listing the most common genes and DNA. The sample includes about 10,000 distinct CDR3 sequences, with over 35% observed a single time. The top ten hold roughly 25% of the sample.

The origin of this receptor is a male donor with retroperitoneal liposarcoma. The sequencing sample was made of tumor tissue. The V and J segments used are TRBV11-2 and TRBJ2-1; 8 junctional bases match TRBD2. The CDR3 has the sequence CASRGVSGDPYEQFF. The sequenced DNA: TGTGCCAGCAGGGGGGTTAGCGGGGACCCATACGAGCAGTTCTTC.